This T cell receptor beta chain was sequenced for a study of T cells after yellow fever vaccination. Generation of TCR cDNA used 5'RACE template switching (which added a universal primer site and UMIs). TCRdb re-called the 5' RACE reads through MiXCR, storing one row per CDR3 protein. The profile covers approximately 510,000 distinct CDR3 sequences, with 21% appearing a single time and 15% to 20% taken by the ten largest. The CDR3 covers 12 residues. Trimming took 8 bases from V and 8 from J; bases not matched to a gene: 7. Looked up from germline, CDR1 is SGHTA and CDR2 is FQGNSA. Study observations and caveats: Abundant clonotypes (contaminants from the bulk population) could be present in FACS-sorted repertoires.

In this sample, this clonotype turned up many times. Its matching antigen is unknown. This TCR derives from a man aged 18 to 29 who received the YFV17D yellow fever vaccine. Sample: PBMCs, taken 21 days after the first yellow fever vaccination. The chain combines TRBV7-2 with TRBJ1-1; 8 nucleotides agree with TRBD1. CDR3 DNA: TGTGCCAGCTCGTCGCGGACAGGGGAAGCTTTCTTT. Residues: CASSSRTGEAFF.